This T cell receptor beta chain is from a study of T cell responses to AZD1222 COVID-19 vaccine. Assay used: immunoSEQ multiplex PCR; TCRdb lists only in-frame clones, some missing. The sample has roughly 130,000 clones, roughly 90% seen once. The germline CDR1 and CDR2 sequences are KGHDR and SFDVKD. The CDR3 totals 13 residues. V lost 4 bases and J 8 bases, leaving 11 bases between the germline ends. This receptor was taken from an adult who received the AZD1222 COVID-19 vaccine. Sequenced here: peripheral blood, sampled 28 days after the second AZD1222 dose. The chain links TRBV24-1 to TRBJ2-1; maybe TRBD2 (6 bases). As DNA, the CDR3 is TGTGCCACCAGTGAGTTAGGGGAGGATGAGCAGTTCTTC. As protein: CATSELGEDEQFF.